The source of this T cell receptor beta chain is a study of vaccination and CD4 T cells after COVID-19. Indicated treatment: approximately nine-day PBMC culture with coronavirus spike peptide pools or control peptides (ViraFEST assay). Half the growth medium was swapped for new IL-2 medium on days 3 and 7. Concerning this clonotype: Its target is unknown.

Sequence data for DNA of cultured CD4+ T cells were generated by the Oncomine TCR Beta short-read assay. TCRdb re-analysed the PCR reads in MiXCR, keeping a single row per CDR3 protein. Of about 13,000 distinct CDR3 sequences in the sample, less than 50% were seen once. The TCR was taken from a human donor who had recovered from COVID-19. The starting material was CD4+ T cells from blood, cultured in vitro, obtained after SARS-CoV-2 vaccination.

CDR3 DNA sequence: TGCAGTGCGTTCACCCGGCGGGGGGGCCCAGGGGAGTACCCAGGGAGTCAAGAGACCCAGTACTTC. It codes for CSAFTRRGGPGEYPGSQETQYF. The chain recombines TRBV20-1 with TRBJ2-5, with 9 bases matching TRBD2. This CDR3 region has 22 residues. Trimming took 6 bases from V and 2 from J; bases not matched to a gene: 31. Germline V gene sequence: CDR1 DFQATT, CDR2 SNEGSKA (reference sequence).